This entry lists 9 T cell receptor beta chains sequenced from one sample in a study of T cell responses to AZD1222 COVID-19 vaccine. Profiled with immunoSEQ multiplex PCR; TCRdb holds only in-frame clones, not every one. Among 100,000 to 150,000 clones listed, approximately 90% were seen once. The sequences come from peripheral blood, collected on day 0 of AZD1222 vaccination. These receptors all stem from an adult in good health.

The V and J genes are TRBV5-1 and TRBJ1-2; TRBD1 might be the D (6 bases). This CDR3 has 14 amino acids. V shed 4 bases and J shed 8 bases, with 18 bases lying between them. CDR1 SGHRS and CDR2 YFSETQ come from the germline V gene. CDR3 coding DNA: TGCGCCAGCAGCCGCGAATCCACAGGGATCGGCTACACCTTC. It is translated as CASSRESTGIGYTF. Combining the CDR3 with reference TRBV5-1 and TRBJ1-2 gives the whole variable domain KAGVTQTPRYLIKTRGQQVTLSCSPISGHRSVSWYQQTPGQGLQFLFEYFSETQRNKGNFPGRFSGRQFSNSRSEMNVSTLELGDSALYLCASSRESTGIGYTFGSGTRLTVV.

The rearrangement links TRBV4-2 to TRBJ2-2; 12 bases line up with TRBD2. CDR1 LGHNA and CDR2 YNFKEQ come from the germline V gene. The CDR3 contains 15 residues. The V gene end was trimmed by 4 bases and the J gene end by 5 bases; junction bases not matched to a gene: 2. The CDR3 protein is CASSPGLAGTGELFF. CDR3 DNA: TGTGCCAGCAGCCCGGGACTAGCGGGTACCGGGGAGCTGTTTTTT.

This chain links TRBV10-3 with TRBJ2-7; a possible D gene is TRBD1 (6 bases). The CDR3 is 15 amino acids. Germline-derived CDR1 and CDR2 are ENHRY and SYGVKD. V was pared by 0 bases and J by 4 bases, with 13 bases between. The CDR3 bases are TGTGCCATCAGTGAGTCTAGGCAGGGGTGGTACGAGCAGTACTTC. Encoded protein: CAISESRQGWYEQYF.

The CDR3 protein is CASSKGTSEQYF. For the CDR3, the DNA is TGTGCCAGCAGCAAGGGGACTAGCGAGCAGTACTTC. The rearrangement links TRBV7-9 to TRBJ2-7, with TRBD2 matching 8 bases. CDR1 is SEHNR, CDR2 FQNEAQ, per germline (reference sequence). Trimming cost V 5 bases and J 6 bases; bases outside gene matches: 3. The CDR3 loop spans 12 amino acids.

V and J are TRBV7-2 and TRBJ2-1; 9 nucleotides match TRBD2. The CDR3 runs 15 residues. In germline, CDR1 is SGHTA, CDR2 FQGNSA. V lost 5 bases to trimming and J lost 4 bases; unmatched junction nucleotides: 6. CDR3 sequence (DNA): TGTGCCAGCAGCCAAGGCACTAGCGGGTACAATGAGCAGTTCTTC. It translates to CASSQGTSGYNEQFF.

DNA of the CDR3: TGTGCCAGTAGTATCACAGGACCCCAAGAGACCCAGTACTTC. Translation: CASSITGPQETQYF. J is TRBJ2-5 and V is TRBV19, with a weak D call TRBD1 (5 bases). The germline CDR1 and CDR2 sequences are LNHDA and SQIVND (reference sequence). CDR3 length: 14 amino acids. V dropped 3 bases and J dropped 1 base, with 9 bases sitting between them.

This clone was counted only a few times. The chain combines TRBV7-2 with TRBJ2-2; D ambiguous. The CDR3 has 14 amino acids. Trimming took off 1 base at V and 1 base at J, with 4 bases between the two ends. CDR1 and CDR2 (germline): SGHTA, FQGNSA. For the CDR3, the DNA is TGTGCCAGCAGCTTAGTCAGGAACACCGGGGAGCTGTTTTTT. Protein sequence: CASSLVRNTGELFF.

The chain combines TRBV6-6 with TRBJ2-3; 7 bases fit TRBD2. Germline values: CDR1 MNHNY, CDR2 SVGAGI (reference sequence). The CDR3 has 14 residues. V was pared by 5 bases and J by 15 bases, with 17 bases of the junction left unmatched. The CDR3 DNA reads as TGTGCCAGCAGTCCCTCCAGCGGGGCCCTCAGCAGCTATTTT. It is translated as CASSPSSGALSSYF.

The chain combines TRBV4-1 with TRBJ1-6; 10 nucleotides match TRBD1. V lost 5 bases, J lost 2 bases, and 9 bases stayed unmatched. Germline CDR1 and CDR2: MGHRA and YSYEKL. This CDR3 is built from 18 residues. CDR3 protein: CASSVRTGGSPYNSPLHF. For the CDR3, the DNA is TGCGCCAGCAGCGTACGGACAGGGGGGAGCCCCTATAATTCACCCCTCCACTTT.